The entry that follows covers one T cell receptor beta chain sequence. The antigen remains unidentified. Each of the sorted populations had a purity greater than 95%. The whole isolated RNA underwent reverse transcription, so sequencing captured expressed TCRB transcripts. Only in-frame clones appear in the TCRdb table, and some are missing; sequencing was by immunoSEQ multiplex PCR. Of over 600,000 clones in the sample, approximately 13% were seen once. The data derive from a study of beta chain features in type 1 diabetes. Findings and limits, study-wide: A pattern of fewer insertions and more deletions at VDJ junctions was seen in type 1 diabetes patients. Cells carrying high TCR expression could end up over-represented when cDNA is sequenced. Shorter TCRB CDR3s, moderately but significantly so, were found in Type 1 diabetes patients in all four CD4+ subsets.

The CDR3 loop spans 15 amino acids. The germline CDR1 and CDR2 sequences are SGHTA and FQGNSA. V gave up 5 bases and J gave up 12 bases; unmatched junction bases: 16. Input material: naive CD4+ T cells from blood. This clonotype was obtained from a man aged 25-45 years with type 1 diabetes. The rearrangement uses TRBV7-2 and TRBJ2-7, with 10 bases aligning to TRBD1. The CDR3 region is CASSLVPGQGNNPYF. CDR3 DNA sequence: TGTGCCAGCAGCCTCGTACCGGGACAGGGGAATAACCCGTACTTC. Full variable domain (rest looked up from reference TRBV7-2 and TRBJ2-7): GAGVSQSPSNKVTEKGKDVELRCDPISGHTALYWYRQSLGQGLEFLIYFQGNSAPDKSGLPSDRFSAERTGGSVSTLTIQRTQQEDSAVYLCASSLVPGQGNNPYFGPGTRLTVT.